Shown below are 29 T cell receptor beta chains from a single sample sequenced in a study of cytomegalovirus exposure and HLA in healthy donors. PCR amplification relied on 60 Vbeta primers (plus 13 Jbeta primers). Libraries were prepared by immunoSEQ multiplex PCR; TCRdb keeps only in-frame clonotypes and omits some of them. This table holds about 86,000 clones, 60% to 80% found once. Sequences were obtained from PBMCs. All receptors derive from a female donor in good health and CMV-seronegative.

The CDR3 loop is CASSYSLKTQYF. The CDR3 DNA is TGTGCCAGCAGTTACTCTCTGAAGACACAGTATTTT. The chain combines TRBV6-6 with TRBJ2-3; no reliable D call. CDR3 length equals 12 residues. The V and J ends lost 0 bases and 12 bases respectively, with 10 bases between them. The germline gives CDR1 MNHNY, CDR2 SVGAGI (reference sequence).

This clone turned up a few times. This chain uses TRBV7-6 with TRBJ2-3; tentative D call: TRBD2 (6 bases). Germline V gene sequence: CDR1 SGHVS, CDR2 FNYEAQ. The ends were cut back, 2 bases at V and 3 bases at J, with 12 bases in the middle. The CDR3 totals 15 residues. For the CDR3, the DNA is TGTGCCAGCAGCTTATGGGGGGAGTCGACAGATACGCAGTATTTT. It encodes CASSLWGESTDTQYF. The variable domain in full, with the rest retrieved from reference TRBV7-6 and TRBJ2-3, is GAGVSQSPRYKVTKRGQDVALRCDPISGHVSLYWYRQALGQGPEFLTYFNYEAQQDKSGLPNDRFSAERPEGSISTLTIQRTEQRDSAMYRCASSLWGESTDTQYFGPGTRLTVL.

The chain carries TRBV6-6 and TRBJ1-4; D call uncertain. V was cut by 3 bases and J by 5 bases, with 10 bases left in between. The CDR3 has 14 residues. CDR1 is MNHNY, CDR2 SVGAGI, per germline (reference sequence). CDR3 protein: CASSYEAANEKLFF. Here the CDR3 DNA reads TGTGCCAGCAGTTATGAGGCAGCGAATGAAAAACTGTTTTTT.

The CDR3 DNA sequence: TGTGCCACCAGCAGAGGACTTAGCGGGGAGCACAATTACAATGAGCAGTTCTTC. This sequence encodes CATSRGLSGEHNYNEQFF. The rearrangement uses TRBV15 and TRBJ2-1, with TRBD2 matching 8 bases. CDR1 is LNHNV and CDR2 is YYDKDF in the germline V gene (reference sequence). The J segment lost 4 bases and the V segment lost 1 base, leaving 12 bases of the junction unmatched. The CDR3 is 18 amino acids. The full variable domain, completed using reference TRBV15 and TRBJ2-1, is DAMVIQNPRYQVTQFGKPVTLSCSQTLNHNVMYWYQQKSSQAPKLLFHYYDKDFNNEADTPDNFQSRRPNTSFCFLDIRSPGLGDTAMYLCATSRGLSGEHNYNEQFFGPGTRLTVL.

The V gene is TRBV30, the J gene TRBJ1-2; 12 positions match TRBD1. Trimming took 3 bases from V and 8 from J; bases not matched to a gene: 4. Germline assignment: CDR1 GTSNPN and CDR2 SVGIG (reference sequence). CDR3 length: 13 amino acids. The CDR3, as DNA: TGTGCCTGGAGGGGACAGGGGGCTGAGGGCTACACCTTC. It yields the protein CAWRGQGAEGYTF. The variable domain in full, completed from reference TRBV30 and TRBJ1-2, reads SQTIHQWPATLVQPVGSPLSLECTVEGTSNPNLYWYRQAAGRGLQLLFYSVGIGQISSEVPQNLSASRPQDRQFILSSKKLLLSDSGFYLCAWRGQGAEGYTFGSGTRLTVV.

The chain uses TRBV5-1 and TRBJ2-1; 9 bases are shared with TRBD2. V lost 0 bases and J lost 9; bases outside the gene matches: 7. From germline, CDR1 is SGHRS and CDR2 YFSETQ. This CDR3 comprises 15 residues. The CDR3 DNA sequence: TGCGCCAGCAGCTTGGCTCTAGCGGGATCGGGTGAGCAGTTCTTC. Encoded protein: CASSLALAGSGEQFF. The full variable domain, completed using reference TRBV5-1 and TRBJ2-1, is KAGVTQTPRYLIKTRGQQVTLSCSPISGHRSVSWYQQTPGQGLQFLFEYFSETQRNKGNFPGRFSGRQFSNSRSEMNVSTLELGDSALYLCASSLALAGSGEQFFGPGTRLTVL.

This sequence joins TRBV28 and TRBJ1-2; 9 nucleotides agree with TRBD1. The CDR3 contains 15 residues. The V gene's germline CDR1 is MDHEN and CDR2 SYDVKM. The J segment lost 5 bases and the V segment lost 5 bases, leaving 9 bases of the junction unmatched. The CDR3 sequence: CASSDRDRVGYGYTF. CDR3 coding DNA: TGTGCCAGCAGTGACCGGGACAGGGTGGGGTATGGCTACACCTTC.

This sequence joins TRBV2 and TRBJ2-3; 7 nucleotides match TRBD2. The CDR3 totals 14 residues. The V gene end was trimmed by 6 bases and the J gene end by 1 base; junction bases not matched to a gene: 4. Germline loops: CDR1 SNHLY, CDR2 FYNNEI. CDR3 in amino acids: CASRRLAGTDTQYF. The CDR3 nucleotides read TGTGCCAGCAGAAGACTAGCCGGCACAGATACGCAGTATTTT. The full variable domain, with the rest looked up from reference TRBV2 and TRBJ2-3, is EPEVTQTPSHQVTQMGQEVILRCVPISNHLYFYWYRQILGQKVEFLVSFYNNEISEKSEIFDDQFSVERPDGSNFTLKIRSTKLEDSAMYFCASRRLAGTDTQYFGPGTRLTVL.

This clone was seen once. The V and J genes are TRBV6-5 and TRBJ2-1; no firm D call. The V end was cut by 4 bases, the J end by 0 bases, with 7 bases between. Germline-derived CDR1 and CDR2 are MNHEY and SVGAGI. This CDR3 is built from 14 residues. This CDR3 is CASSLSSSYNEQFF. The CDR3 nucleotides are TGTGCCAGCAGTTTGTCGAGCTCCTACAATGAGCAGTTCTTC.

This chain's CDR3 is CASQLQGSSYNSPLHF. In nucleotides, the CDR3 is TGTGCCAGTCAACTGCAGGGGAGCTCCTATAATTCACCCCTCCACTTT. The chain recombines TRBV5-6 with TRBJ1-6; possible D gene TRBD1, 6 bases. Germline V gene data show CDR1 as SGHDT and CDR2 as YYEEEE. The germline V and J ends were trimmed by 8 bases and 0 bases, with 15 bases remaining between them. This CDR3 region has 16 residues.

The chain recombines TRBV29-1 with TRBJ1-2; 10 nucleotides align to TRBD1. This CDR3 has 14 residues. J lost 8 bases, V lost 5 bases, and 11 bases had no gene match. The germline CDR1 and CDR2 sequences are SQVTM and ANQGSEA. CDR3 sequence reads: CSVSAGTGASGYTF. The DNA for the CDR3 is TGCAGCGTTTCTGCCGGGACAGGGGCCAGCGGCTACACCTTC.

V usage is TRBV6-4 and J usage is TRBJ2-7, with 11 bases matching TRBD2. V was pared by 5 bases and J by 4 bases, with 4 bases of the junction left unmatched. The germline CDR1 and CDR2 sequences are MRHNA and SNTAGT. The CDR3 is 14 amino acids. The CDR3: CASSLGTSGYEQYF. CDR3 nucleotide sequence: TGTGCCAGCAGTCTTGGGACTAGCGGATACGAGCAGTACTTC.

The chain employs TRBV7-9 and TRBJ1-1, with D maybe TRBD1 (5 bases). V lost 4 bases and J 0 bases, leaving 6 bases between the germline ends. The CDR3 length is 13 residues. Germline V gives CDR1 SEHNR, CDR2 FQNEAQ (reference sequence). The CDR3 protein is CASSSTVNTEAFF. The CDR3, as DNA: TGTGCCAGCAGCTCGACAGTGAACACTGAAGCTTTCTTT. Supplemented by reference TRBV7-9 and TRBJ1-1, the full variable domain reads DTGVSQNPRHKITKRGQNVTFRCDPISEHNRLYWYRQTLGQGPEFLTYFQNEAQLEKSRLLSDRFSAERPKGSFSTLEIQRTEQGDSAMYLCASSSTVNTEAFFGQGTRLTVV.

This clone was detected only a few times. The genes are TRBV7-8 and TRBJ1-2; unclear D gene. Deletions cut 1 base from V and 0 bases from J, with 9 bases between. Germline CDR1 SGHVS, CDR2 FQNEAQ. The CDR3 extends over 15 amino acids. The CDR3 nucleotides are TGTGCCAGCAGCTTAGGGGCTGCAGCTAACTATGGCTACACCTTC. Amino acid sequence: CASSLGAAANYGYTF.

This clone was observed a handful of times. V usage is TRBV5-6 and J usage is TRBJ2-2; 8 bases fit TRBD2. The germline V gene has CDR1 SGHDT and CDR2 YYEEEE. CDR3 length: 15 amino acids. The ends lost 3 bases at V and 2 bases at J; junction bases unmatched: 3. The CDR3 protein is CASSSLAENTGELFF. For the CDR3, the DNA is TGTGCCAGCAGCTCACTAGCGGAAAACACCGGGGAGCTGTTTTTT.

This chain connects TRBV27 to TRBJ2-1, with TRBD2 identical over 9 bases. J lost 8 bases, V lost 0 bases, and 5 bases had no gene match. This CDR3 contains 15 residues. The germline CDR1 and CDR2 sequences are MNHEY and SMNVEV (reference sequence). DNA of the CDR3: TGTGCCAGCAGTTTATCTAGCGGGAGACTCGATGAGCAGTTCTTC. Protein product: CASSLSSGRLDEQFF.

The V gene is TRBV10-3, the J gene TRBJ1-5, with 7 positions matching TRBD1. This CDR3 region has 15 residues. J was trimmed by 6 bases and V by 3 bases; bases with no gene match: 8. Germline assignment: CDR1 ENHRY and CDR2 SYGVKD. The chain's CDR3 is CAISDSRDRVQPQHF. The CDR3 region has the DNA TGTGCCATCAGTGATTCTCGAGACAGGGTTCAGCCCCAGCATTTT.

This chain connects TRBV5-1 to TRBJ2-2; 10 nucleotides match TRBD2. This CDR3 has 17 amino acids. Germline CDR1 reads SGHRS; CDR2 reads YFSETQ. The V gene end was trimmed by 3 bases and the J gene end by 0 bases; junction bases not matched to a gene: 5. CDR3: CASSWTSGQPNTGELFF. CDR3 in DNA: TGCGCCAGCAGCTGGACTAGCGGACAACCGAACACCGGGGAGCTGTTTTTT.

CDR3 coding DNA: TGCAGCGTTGCCGGCCGGAGCAGAACGACCGGGGAGCTGTTTTTT. It is translated as CSVAGRSRTTGELFF. V usage is TRBV29-1 and J usage is TRBJ2-2, with D unclear. The CDR3 loop spans 15 amino acids. The V gene lost 4 bases and the J gene lost 5 bases, with 17 bases spanning the gap. Germline CDR1 SQVTM, CDR2 ANQGSEA.

CDR3 DNA: TGTGCCAGCAGGCAGGGCCACGGCACCGGGGAGCTGTTTTTT. It specifies CASRQGHGTGELFF. The rearrangement joins TRBV6-4 to TRBJ2-2; tentatively, D is TRBD1 (5 bases). The V end lost 6 bases, the J end lost 4 bases, and 12 bases lay between the germline ends. The CDR3 runs 14 residues. The V gene's germline CDR1 is MRHNA and CDR2 SNTAGT.

This clone was observed a handful of times. This chain links TRBV6-1 with TRBJ1-5, with D possibly matching TRBD1 (5 bases). Germline lookup yields CDR1 MNHNS and CDR2 SASEGT. V lost 1 base and J lost 6, with 16 bases in between. This CDR3 contains 16 residues. The CDR3 spells CASSEGGGTGGQPQHF. The CDR3 nucleotides read TGTGCCAGCAGTGAAGGGGGGGGGACTGGGGGTCAGCCCCAGCATTTT.

To note about this clone: This specimen includes other DNA sequences encoding the same CDR3. V is TRBV6-5 and J is TRBJ2-7; 9 bases line up with TRBD1. CDR1 MNHEY and CDR2 SVGAGI come from the germline V gene. There are 16 residues in the CDR3. The V gene end was trimmed by 0 bases and the J gene end by 0 bases; junction bases not matched to a gene: 3. The CDR3 DNA follows: TGTGCCAGCAGTTACTCAACAGGGGGCGCCTCCTACGAGCAGTACTTC. Its translation: CASSYSTGGASYEQYF.

This clone was recorded once. The V and J genes are TRBV5-6 and TRBJ2-3; D is perhaps TRBD2 (5 bases). V was clipped by 1 base and J by 2 bases, with 11 bases between them. Germline values: CDR1 SGHDT, CDR2 YYEEEE. The CDR3 is 15 residues long. CDR3 coding DNA: TGTGCCAGCAGCTTGACGAGGGTTTTCACAGATACGCAGTATTTT. This translates into CASSLTRVFTDTQYF.

The chain links TRBV5-1 to TRBJ1-6; 10 bases fit TRBD1. Unmatched junction bases numbered 0, after V lost 0 bases and J lost 9 bases. Per the germline V gene, CDR1 is SGHRS and CDR2 is YFSETQ. The length of the CDR3 is 14 residues. CDR3 protein: CASSLGDRGSPLHF. Here the CDR3 DNA reads TGCGCCAGCAGCTTGGGGGACAGGGGTTCACCCCTCCACTTT.

The rearrangement uses TRBV9 and TRBJ2-5; 7 positions agree with TRBD2. Germline CDR1 SGDLS, CDR2 YYNGEE. The CDR3 has 14 amino acids. With 4 bases clipped from V and 5 bases from J, the junction kept 8 bases outside the gene matches. CDR3 bases: TGTGCCAGCAGCACCGCTGGGGGAGGGGAGACCCAGTACTTC. Its translation is CASSTAGGGETQYF.

The rearrangement uses TRBV5-1 and TRBJ2-2, with D unresolved. Trimming removed 3 bases from V and 3 bases from J, with 15 bases in between. This CDR3 comprises 16 residues. Germline V gives CDR1 SGHRS, CDR2 YFSETQ. CDR3 bases: TGCGCCAGCAGCTCTACTGACTCCCTTGACACCGGGGAGCTGTTTTTT. Amino acid sequence: CASSSTDSLDTGELFF.

The rearrangement uses TRBV21-1 and TRBJ2-7; TRBD1 reflects the table's D call only, with no check against the DNA. TRBV21-1 is annotated as a pseudogene. The CDR3 has 15 amino acids. In DNA form, the CDR3 reads TGTGCCAGCAGCAAGGGCAAGACAGGGGTCTACGAGCAGTACTTC. As protein: CASSKGKTGVYEQYF.

V and J are TRBV14 and TRBJ1-4, with 9 bases matching TRBD1. V trimming: 5 bases; J trimming: 8 bases; junction bases outside the gene matches: 9. Germline V gene lookup returns CDR1 SGHDN and CDR2 FVKESK. This CDR3 is built from 15 residues. CDR3 residues: CASSVRTGAGEKLFF. The CDR3 nucleotides read TGTGCCAGCAGCGTCCGGACAGGGGCCGGCGAAAAACTGTTTTTT.

The chain has TRBV19 and TRBJ1-4; 10 bases are a match to TRBD1. Trimming cost V 3 bases and J 8 bases; bases outside gene matches: 6. There are 15 residues in the CDR3. Germline CDR1 reads LNHDA; CDR2 reads SQIVND (reference sequence). CDR3 sequence (DNA): TGTGCCAGTAGTATTGACAGGGGGCGAAGCGAAAAACTGTTTTTT. It codes for CASSIDRGRSEKLFF. Full variable domain (rest looked up from reference TRBV19 and TRBJ1-4): DGGITQSPKYLFRKEGQNVTLSCEQNLNHDAMYWYRQDPGQGLRLIYYSQIVNDFQKGDIAEGYSVSREKKESFPLTVTSAQKNPTAFYLCASSIDRGRSEKLFFGSGTQLSVL.